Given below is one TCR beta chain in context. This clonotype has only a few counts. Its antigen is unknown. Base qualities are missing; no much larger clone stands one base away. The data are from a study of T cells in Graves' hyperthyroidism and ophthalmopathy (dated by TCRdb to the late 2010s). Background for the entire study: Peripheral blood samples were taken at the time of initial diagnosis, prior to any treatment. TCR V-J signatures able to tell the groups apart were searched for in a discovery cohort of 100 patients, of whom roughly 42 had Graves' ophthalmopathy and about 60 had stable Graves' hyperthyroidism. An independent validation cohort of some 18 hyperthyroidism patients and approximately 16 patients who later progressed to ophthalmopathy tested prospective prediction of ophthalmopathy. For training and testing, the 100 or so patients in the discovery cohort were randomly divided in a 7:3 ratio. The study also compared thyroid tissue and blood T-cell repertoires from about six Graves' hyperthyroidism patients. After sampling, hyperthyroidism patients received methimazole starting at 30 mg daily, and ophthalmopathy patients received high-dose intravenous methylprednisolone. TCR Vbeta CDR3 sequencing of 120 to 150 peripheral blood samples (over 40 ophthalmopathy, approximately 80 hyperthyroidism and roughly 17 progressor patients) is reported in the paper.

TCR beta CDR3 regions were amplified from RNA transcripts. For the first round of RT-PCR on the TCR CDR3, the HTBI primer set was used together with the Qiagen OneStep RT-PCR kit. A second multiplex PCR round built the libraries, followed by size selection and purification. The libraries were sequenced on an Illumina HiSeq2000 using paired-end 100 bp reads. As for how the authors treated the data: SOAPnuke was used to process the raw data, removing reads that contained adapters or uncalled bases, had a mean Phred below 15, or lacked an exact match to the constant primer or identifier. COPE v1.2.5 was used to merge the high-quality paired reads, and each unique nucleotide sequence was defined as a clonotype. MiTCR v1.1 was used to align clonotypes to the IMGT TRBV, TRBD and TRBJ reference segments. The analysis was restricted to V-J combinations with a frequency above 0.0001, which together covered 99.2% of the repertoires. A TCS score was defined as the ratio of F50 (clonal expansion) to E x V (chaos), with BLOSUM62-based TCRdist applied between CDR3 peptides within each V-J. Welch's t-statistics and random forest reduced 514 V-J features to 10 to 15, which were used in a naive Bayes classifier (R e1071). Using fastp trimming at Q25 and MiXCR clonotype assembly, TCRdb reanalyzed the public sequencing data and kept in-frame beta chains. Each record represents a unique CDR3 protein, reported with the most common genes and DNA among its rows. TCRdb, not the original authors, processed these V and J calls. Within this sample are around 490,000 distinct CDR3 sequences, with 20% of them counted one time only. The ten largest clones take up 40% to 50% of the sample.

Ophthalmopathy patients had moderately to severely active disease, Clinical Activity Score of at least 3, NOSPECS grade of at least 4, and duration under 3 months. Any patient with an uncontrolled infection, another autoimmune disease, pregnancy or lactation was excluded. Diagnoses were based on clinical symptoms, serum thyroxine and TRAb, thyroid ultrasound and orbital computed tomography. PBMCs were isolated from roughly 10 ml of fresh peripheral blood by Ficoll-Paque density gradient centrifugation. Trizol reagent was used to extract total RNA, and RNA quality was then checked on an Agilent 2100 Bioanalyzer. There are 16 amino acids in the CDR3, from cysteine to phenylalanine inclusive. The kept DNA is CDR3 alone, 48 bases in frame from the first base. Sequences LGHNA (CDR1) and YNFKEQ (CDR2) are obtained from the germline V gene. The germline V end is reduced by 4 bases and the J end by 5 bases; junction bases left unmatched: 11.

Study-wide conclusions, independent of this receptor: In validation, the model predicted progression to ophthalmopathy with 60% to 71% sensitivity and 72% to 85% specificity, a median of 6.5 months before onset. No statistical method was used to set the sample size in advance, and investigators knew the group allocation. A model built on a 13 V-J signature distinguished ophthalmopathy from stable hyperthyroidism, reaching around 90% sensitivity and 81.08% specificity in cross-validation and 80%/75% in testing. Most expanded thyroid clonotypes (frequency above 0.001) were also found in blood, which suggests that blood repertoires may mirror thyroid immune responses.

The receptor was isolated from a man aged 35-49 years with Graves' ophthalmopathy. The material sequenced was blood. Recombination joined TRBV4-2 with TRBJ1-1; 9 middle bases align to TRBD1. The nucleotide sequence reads TGTGCCAGCAGCCGGGACAAACAGGGGGCGAGAACTGAAGCTTTCTTT. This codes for CASSRDKQGARTEAFF.